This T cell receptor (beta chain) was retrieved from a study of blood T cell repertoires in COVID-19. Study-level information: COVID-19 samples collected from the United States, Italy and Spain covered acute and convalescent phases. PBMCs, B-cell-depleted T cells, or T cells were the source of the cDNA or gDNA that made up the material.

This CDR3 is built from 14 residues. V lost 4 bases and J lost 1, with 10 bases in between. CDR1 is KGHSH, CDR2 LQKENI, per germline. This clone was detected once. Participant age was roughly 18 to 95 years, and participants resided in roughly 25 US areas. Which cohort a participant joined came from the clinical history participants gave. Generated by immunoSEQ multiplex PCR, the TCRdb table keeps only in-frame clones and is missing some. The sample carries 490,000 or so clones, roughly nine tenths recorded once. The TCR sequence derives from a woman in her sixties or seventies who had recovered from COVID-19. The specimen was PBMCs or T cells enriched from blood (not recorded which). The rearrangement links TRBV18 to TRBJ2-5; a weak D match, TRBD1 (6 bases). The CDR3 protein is CASSLVQGQETQYF. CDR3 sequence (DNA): TGTGCCAGCTCACTGGTACAGGGCCAAGAGACCCAGTACTTC.